One and the same sample provided the 16 T cell receptor beta chains below, sequenced in a study of Graves' ophthalmopathy and Graves' hyperthyroidism. TCR beta CDR3 regions were amplified from RNA transcripts. Second-round multiplex PCR came after a first-round RT-PCR that employed HTBI primers. TCRdb analysed the multiplex PCR reads with MiXCR anew, one entry per CDR3 protein. The repertoire has about 1.2 million distinct CDR3 sequences, about two fifths of them found once; the top ten carry around 10%. The sequencing sample was made of peripheral blood or thyroid tissue (not recorded which). Receptors were obtained from an adult man with Graves' hyperthyroidism.

The J gene is TRBJ1-6, the V gene TRBV20-1, with D unresolved. Trimming cost V 1 base and J 10 bases, with 8 bases left between them. CDR3 length: 12 residues. Germline values: CDR1 DFQATT, CDR2 SNEGSKA (reference sequence). CDR3 coding DNA: TGCAGTGCTAGAGGGTCTTTCTCACCCCTCCACTTT. This gives the protein CSARGSFSPLHF.

This clonotype was seen at least ten times. The rearrangement uses TRBV29-1 and TRBJ1-1, with 8 bases matching TRBD1. Germline CDR1 is SQVTM and CDR2 is ANQGSEA. The CDR3 is made up of 12 amino acids. J was trimmed by 7 bases and V by 5 bases; bases with no gene match: 6. CDR3: CSVMDREVEAFF. As DNA, the CDR3 is TGCAGCGTTATGGACAGGGAGGTTGAAGCTTTCTTT.

The genes are TRBV10-3 and TRBJ2-7, with D uncertain. Per germline, CDR1 ENHRY and CDR2 SYGVKD. This CDR3 is built from 15 residues. Trimming took 10 bases from V and 2 from J, leaving 21 bases between them. The CDR3 loop is CASSPSYNSAYEQYF. The CDR3 DNA follows: TGTGCCAGCAGCCCCTCCTATAACAGCGCCTACGAGCAGTACTTC.

This clonotype was found many times. The chain uses TRBV6-5 and TRBJ2-5, with D possibly TRBD2 on 5 matching bases. Germline V gene sequence: CDR1 MNHEY, CDR2 SVGAGI. The CDR3 runs to 15 residues. The V end was cut by 0 bases, the J end by 2 bases, with 10 bases between. The CDR3 nucleotides read TGTGCCAGCAGTTACTCTGGAGGACGGCAAGAGACCCAGTACTTC. This translates into CASSYSGGRQETQYF.

A word on this clonotype: The CDR3 does not close with the conserved phenylalanine or tryptophan, likely indicating a read error. The J gene is TRBJ2-7, the V gene TRBV11-1; a weak D match, TRBD2 (5 bases). The CDR3 runs to 13 residues. Germline lookup yields CDR1 SGHAT and CDR2 FQDESV (reference sequence). V gave up 5 bases and J gave up 2 bases, with 10 bases separating them. This chain's CDR3 is CASSPDGTYEQYL. CDR3 DNA sequence: TGTGCCAGCAGCCCGGACGGGACCTACGAGCAGTACCTC.

The table lists this clonotype with many counts. The chain couples TRBV2 to TRBJ1-5; 9 nucleotides match TRBD1. The CDR3 totals 15 residues. Germline trimming cut 5 bases from V and 3 bases from J; bases unmatched to any gene: 5. CDR1 SNHLY and CDR2 FYNNEI come from the germline V gene. The CDR3 region is CASSLDRGANQPQHF. CDR3 in DNA: TGTGCCAGCAGTCTGGACAGGGGCGCCAATCAGCCCCAGCATTTT.

The J gene is TRBJ1-4, the V gene TRBV29-1; no clear D. V was trimmed by 4 bases and J by 5 bases, leaving 11 bases between them. CDR1 and CDR2 (germline): SQVTM, ANQGSEA. The CDR3 spans 13 residues. Here the CDR3 DNA reads TGCAGCGTTGTCTTGGGAGAGAATGAAAAACTGTTTTTT. It encodes CSVVLGENEKLFF.

This clonotype has a count of ten or more. The chain has TRBV29-1 and TRBJ1-1, with TRBD1 as a possible D gene (6 bases). The CDR3 is made up of 14 amino acids. Deletions cut 2 bases from V and 3 bases from J, with 13 bases between. Germline V lookup: CDR1 SQVTM, CDR2 ANQGSEA. CDR3 nucleotides: TGCAGCGTTGAACTTGGCCAGGGGTACACTGAAGCTTTCTTT. Translation gives CSVELGQGYTEAFF.

Ten or more counts support this clonotype. V usage is TRBV20-1 and J usage is TRBJ1-2; D is possibly TRBD1 (6 bases). This CDR3 has 15 amino acids. Deletions cut 5 bases from V and 7 bases from J, with 23 bases between. The germline V gene encodes CDR1 DFQATT and CDR2 SNEGSKA (reference sequence). The CDR3 reads CSAATGTQTRSGYTF. Here the CDR3 DNA reads TGCAGTGCTGCTACCGGGACACAAACAAGGAGTGGCTACACCTTC.

This clonotype was counted many times. The rearrangement uses TRBV24-1 and TRBJ1-5; D ambiguous. The germline V and J ends were trimmed by 1 base and 10 bases, with 7 bases remaining between them. CDR1 and CDR2 (germline): KGHDR, SFDVKD. There are 12 residues in the CDR3. The CDR3 sequence: CATSDFDAPQHF. The CDR3 region has the DNA TGTGCCACCAGTGATTTCGACGCTCCCCAGCATTTT.

The V and J genes are TRBV2 and TRBJ1-1, with 8 bases lining up with TRBD1. The CDR3 is 15 residues long. The V gene end was trimmed by 5 bases and the J gene end by 2 bases; junction bases not matched to a gene: 7. The germline gives CDR1 SNHLY, CDR2 FYNNEI. The CDR3 loop reads CASSKPDRGNTEAFF. For the CDR3, the DNA is TGTGCCAGCAGTAAACCCGACAGGGGAAACACTGAAGCTTTCTTT.

This chain joins TRBV13 and TRBJ1-1; TRBD1 is a possible D gene (6 bases). Looked up from germline, CDR1 is PRHDT and CDR2 is FYEKMQ (reference sequence). V was shortened by 4 bases and J by 7 bases, with 28 bases between the two germline ends. The CDR3 length is 18 residues. The CDR3 coding sequence is TGTGCCAGCAGCTCCCGTAAGGGGGGTTTCGCCTCGGAGGGTGAAGCTTTCTTT. This sequence encodes CASSSRKGGFASEGEAFF.

At least ten counts were recorded for this clonotype. The CDR3 protein is CASSLATGSYEQYF. Written as DNA, the CDR3 is TGTGCCAGCAGCTTAGCGACAGGGAGCTACGAGCAGTACTTC. The chain combines TRBV7-6 with TRBJ2-7, with 7 nucleotides matching TRBD1. Looked up from germline, CDR1 is SGHVS and CDR2 is FNYEAQ. Losses at the gene ends were 0 bases for V and 3 bases for J; bases not matched to a gene: 2. The CDR3 runs to 14 residues.

J is TRBJ1-1 and V is TRBV10-2, with 7 bases aligning to TRBD1. The junction had 5 bases not matched to a gene; V was cut back by 4 bases and J by 3 bases. Per germline, CDR1 WSHSY and CDR2 SAAADI. The CDR3 contains 14 residues. CDR3 nucleotides: TGCGCCAGCAGTGTTGATGGGACAGACACTGAAGCTTTCTTT. Translation: CASSVDGTDTEAFF.

This clonotype was detected many times. This chain links TRBV29-1 with TRBJ1-3, with no clear D. Between the trimmed V and J ends, which lost 6 bases and 0 bases, there was a span of 6 bases. CDR1 is SQVTM and CDR2 is ANQGSEA in the germline V gene. This CDR3 spans 12 amino acids. The chain's CDR3 is CSVGISGNTIYF. The DNA for the CDR3 is TGCAGCGTCGGAATCTCTGGAAACACCATATATTTT.

There are a few counts of this clonotype. The genes are TRBV9 and TRBJ1-1, with no clear D. Trimming pared 9 bases from V and 1 base from J, leaving 10 bases between. The CDR3 totals 12 residues. The germline CDR1 and CDR2 sequences are SGDLS and YYNGEE. CDR3 sequence (DNA): TGTGCCAATAGACCCGCGAACACTGAAGCTTTCTTT. It translates to CANRPANTEAFF.